The source of this T cell receptor (beta chain) is a study of T cells expressing NK-cell markers. At the level of the study: One of eight sequenced donors was HCMV-seronegative; the other seven were seropositive. Study-wide findings and caveats: Uncertainty persisted over the HCMV specificity of expanded NKG2C+ T cell clones. The dominant NKG2C+ clonotypes represented about 1.0-7.0% of CD8+ T cells in several donors.

Turning to this clonotype: Its antigen is not identified.

This CDR3 comprises 15 residues. Germline V gives CDR1 SGHDT, CDR2 YYEEEE. Beta-chain TCR cDNA was generated via 5'RACE template switching with UMIs. TCRdb reprocessed the 5' RACE reads and keeps a single row for each CDR3 protein, giving no DNA. The table lists some 340,000 distinct CDR3 sequences, with roughly 5.5% in the top ten. This chain uses TRBV5-6 with TRBJ2-2. The receptor's source is a man aged 18 to 69 in good health. The material sequenced was blood T cells: a sorted CD56 or NKG2C T cell subset, CD4+ or CD8+ T cells, or bulk PBMC T cells (not recorded which). The CDR3 loop reads CASSLGRLNTGELFF.